This T cell receptor beta chain was recovered during a study of cytomegalovirus exposure and HLA in healthy donors. As for this clone: Its specificity is not known. Relative to the germline gene, one junction end is altered; a read error may explain this.

The primer mix had 60 Vbeta and 13 Jbeta primers. The protocol was immunoSEQ multiplex PCR, while the TCRdb copy is restricted to in-frame clones and leaves out a portion. This table holds 310,000 or so clones, around nine tenths found once. The germline gives CDR1 SEHNR, CDR2 FQNEAQ (reference sequence). The CDR3 is made up of 12 amino acids. Study conclusions and caveats: A list of approximately 160 TCR beta chains associated with cytomegalovirus was given.

The clonotype originates from a young woman in good health and CMV-seronegative. The material sequenced was PBMCs. V and J are TRBV7-9 and TRBJ2-7; D is undetermined. The CDR3 DNA follows: TGTTCCAGCAGTTCTATCTCCCCTGGGCAGTACTTC. This gives the protein CSSSSISPGQYF.